These T cell receptor beta chains were read from a single sample in a study of read filtering for tumor transcriptome and immune sequencing. TCRdb passed the reads through MiXCR, listing each CDR3 protein once. The sample has roughly 46,000 distinct CDR3 sequences, 9.5% to 15% seen once. The sequencing sample was made of a population of CD138-negative cells sorted from bone marrow. The receptors were sampled from a donor aged 40 or older with multiple myeloma. Both conserved end residues are part of each CDR3. The D gene is left open where the match is weak. Only some rows state a clone size, as once, few, many or a class for expanded clones.

TRBJ1-1,.,TRBV12-3/TRBV12-4,13,many,CASSLTVGTEAFF,TGTGCCAGCAGCCTGACTGTGGGAACTGAAGCTTTCTTT
TRBJ1-5,.,TRBV18,17,few,CASSLFEVTVGNQPQHF,TGTGCCAGCTCACTCTTCGAGGTAACAGTTGGCAATCAGCCCCAGCATTTT
TRBJ2-1,TRBD1,TRBV7-9,17,few,CASSLGPGQATYNEQIF,TGTGCCAGCAGCTTAGGGCCGGGACAGGCCACCTACAATGAGCAGATCTTC
TRBJ2-7,TRBD2,TRBV5-1,14,many,CASSLAGDGGEQYF,TGCGCCAGCAGCTTAGCGGGAGATGGGGGCGAGCAGTACTTC
TRBJ2-1,TRBD2,TRBV2,13,.,CASRLAPYIEQFF,TGTGCCAGCCGACTAGCCCCCTATATTGAGCAGTTCTTC
TRBJ2-7,TRBD1,TRBV13,15,many,CASSLEGTGSYEQYF,TGTGCCAGCAGCTTAGAAGGGACAGGTTCCTACGAGCAGTACTTC
TRBJ2-7,.,TRBV6-2/TRBV6-3,17,many,CASSRRQGLKVSAEQYF,TGTGCCAGCAGTCGACGACAGGGACTGAAGGTATCGGCCGAGCAGTACTTC
TRBJ2-2,.,TRBV29-1,13,many,CSARTANTGELFF,TGCAGCGCCCGGACGGCGAACACCGGGGAGCTGTTTTTT
TRBJ2-7,TRBD2,TRBV28,15,many,CASSSPAGVPYEQYF,TGTGCCAGCAGTTCCCCAGCGGGAGTGCCCTACGAGCAGTACTTC
TRBJ2-1,.,TRBV7-2,15,medium-sized,CASSPTVGVGNEQFF,TGTGCCAGCAGCCCCACCGTGGGAGTGGGTAATGAGCAGTTCTTC
TRBJ2-5,TRBD1,TRBV20-1,15,many,CSATRQGSSQETQYF,TGCAGTGCCACCCGACAGGGGTCCAGCCAAGAGACCCAGTACTTC
TRBJ2-7,TRBD2,TRBV11-2,15,many,CASSVESGLAYEQYF,TGTGCCAGCAGCGTCGAGTCGGGACTAGCCTACGAGCAGTACTTC
TRBJ2-7,.,TRBV11-2,19,many,CASSSAWGGGAGNEYEQYF,TGTGCCAGCAGCTCAGCCTGGGGGGGCGGCGCGGGAAACGAGTACGAGCAGTACTTC
TRBJ2-7,.,TRBV7-3,15,.,CASSRWTSSGYEQYF,TGTGCCAGCAGCCGTTGGACCTCGTCGGGGTACGAGCAGTACTTC
TRBJ1-1,TRBD1,TRBV5-1,14,many,CASSQTGLDTEAFF,TGCGCCAGCAGCCAGACAGGGTTGGACACTGAAGCTTTCTTT
TRBJ2-7,.,TRBV30,13,.,CAWNAAPDMALYF,TGTGCCTGGAACGCAGCCCCCGACATGGCTCTATACTTC
TRBJ1-4,.,TRBV4-1,15,many,CASSQEGATNEKLFF,TGCGCCAGCAGCCAAGAAGGTGCAACTAATGAAAAACTGTTTTTT
TRBJ2-7,TRBD1,TRBV27,17,many,CASSPPRVRGQSYEQYF,TGTGCCAGCAGTCCACCACGAGTGAGGGGGCAATCCTACGAGCAGTACTTC
TRBJ2-2,TRBD1,TRBV6-5,16,many,CASSYSRGGNTGELFF,TGTGCCAGCAGTTACTCGAGAGGGGGCAACACCGGGGAGCTGTTTTTT
TRBJ2-5,.,TRBV20-1,14,many,CSARFPAAQETQYF,TGCAGTGCTAGATTTCCGGCGGCCCAAGAGACCCAGTACTTC
TRBJ2-7,.,TRBV20-1,12,many,CSAMGSTYEQYF,TGCAGTGCTATGGGCAGCACCTACGAGCAGTACTTC
TRBJ1-1,.,TRBV7-9,15,many,CASSPRQVVNTEAFF,TGTGCCAGCAGCCCCAGACAGGTTGTCAACACTGAAGCTTTCTTT
TRBJ2-5,.,TRBV9,14,many,CASSVGSSAETQYF,TGTGCCAGCAGCGTAGGTTCCAGCGCGGAGACCCAGTACTTC
TRBJ2-5,.,TRBV12-3/TRBV12-4,14,many,CASSFGHIQETQYF,TGTGCCAGCAGTTTCGGGCACATACAAGAGACCCAGTACTTC
TRBJ2-5,TRBD2,TRBV11-3,16,many,CASRKTGLAAQETQYF,TGTGCCAGCAGAAAAACTGGACTAGCCGCGCAAGAGACCCAGTACTTC
TRBJ2-1,TRBD2,TRBV20-1,16,many,CSARAPTSIYHNEQFF,TGCAGTGCTAGAGCCCCGACTAGCATTTATCACAATGAGCAGTTCTTC
TRBJ2-5,.,TRBV5-1,14,many,CASSENLAGETQYF,TGCGCCAGCAGTGAAAACCTAGCAGGCGAGACCCAGTACTTC
TRBJ2-7,.,TRBV13,14,.,CASSLNRRSYEQYF,TGTGCCAGCAGCTTAAACAGGCGATCCTACGAGCAGTACTTC
TRBJ2-4,TRBD2,TRBV14,16,many,CASSQGVASGRYIQYF,TGTGCCAGCAGCCAAGGGGTGGCTAGCGGGAGATACATTCAGTACTTC
TRBJ2-5,.,TRBV5-1,14,few,CASSPGDGQETQHF,TGCGCCAGCAGCCCCGGGGACGGTCAAGAGACCCAGCACTTC
TRBJ2-1,.,TRBV19,15,few,CASSKTGDPGNEQFF,TGTGCCAGTAGTAAGACGGGAGACCCCGGCAATGAGCAGTTCTTC
TRBJ2-1,TRBD2,TRBV6-5,15,many,CASSLGLAPYNEQFF,TGTGCCAGCAGCCTAGGACTAGCGCCGTACAATGAGCAGTTCTTC
TRBJ2-7,.,TRBV29-1,13,many,CSVEEARDGEQYF,TGCAGCGTTGAAGAAGCCCGAGACGGCGAGCAGTACTTC
TRBJ1-1,.,TRBV2,16,many,CASSYRTLGGLGRAFF,TGTGCCAGCAGCTATCGAACTTTGGGGGGGCTCGGCAGGGCTTTCTTT
TRBJ2-7,TRBD1,TRBV6-5,15,many,CASSYDDRGSGEQYF,TGTGCCAGCAGTTACGACGACAGGGGGTCGGGGGAGCAGTACTTC
TRBJ2-1,TRBD2,TRBV5-1,14,many,CASSPWTSGNEQFF,TGCGCCAGCAGCCCATGGACTAGCGGCAATGAGCAGTTCTTC
TRBJ2-1,.,TRBV18,12,many,CASSPQYNEQFF,TGTGCCAGCTCACCCCAGTACAATGAGCAGTTCTTC
TRBJ1-2,TRBD1,TRBV25-1,13,many,CASSEYGDRGYTF,TGTGCCAGCAGTGAATATGGGGACAGGGGCTACACCTTC
TRBJ2-1,TRBD2,TRBV20-1,14,many,CSVQPFSGSNEQFF,TGCAGTGTTCAACCGTTTAGCGGGAGCAATGAGCAGTTCTTC
TRBJ2-7,.,TRBV10-3,15,many,CAISERNLTPYEQYF,TGTGCCATCAGTGAAAGGAACCTAACGCCCTACGAGCAGTACTTC
TRBJ2-7,TRBD2,TRBV9,16,many,CASSAWTSGRADEQYF,TGTGCCAGCAGCGCGTGGACTAGCGGGAGGGCCGACGAGCAGTACTTC
TRBJ2-1,.,TRBV30,16,many,CAWSVPGENTYNEQFF,TGTGCCTGGAGTGTACCGGGCGAGAACACCTACAATGAGCAGTTCTTC
TRBJ2-1,.,TRBV29-1,12,.,CSVEKFGAGQFF,TGCAGCGTTGAGAAATTTGGGGCAGGGCAGTTCTTC
TRBJ2-5,TRBD2,TRBV11-3,15,many,CASSEGAGTSLSQYF,TGTGCCAGCAGCGAAGGCGCCGGGACTAGTTTATCCCAGTACTTC
TRBJ2-2,.,TRBV12-3/TRBV12-4,15,many,CASSFWTGGTGELFF,TGTGCCAGCAGTTTCTGGACGGGTGGGACCGGGGAGCTGTTTTTT
TRBJ1-5,TRBD1,TRBV4-1,16,.,CASSQGDRVSNQPQHF,TGCGCCAGCAGCCAGGGGGACAGGGTTAGCAATCAGCCCCAGCATTTT
TRBJ2-1,TRBD2,TRBV29-1,17,many,CSFSGTSGAIAHNEQFF,TGCAGCTTCTCCGGGACTAGCGGGGCGATAGCGCACAATGAGCAGTTCTTC
TRBJ2-3,.,TRBV29-1,14,many,CSVERLQRGDTQYF,TGCAGCGTTGAGAGACTACAGCGAGGAGATACGCAGTATTTT
TRBJ2-1,TRBD2,TRBV20-1,16,medium-sized,CSADVGLADSYNEQFF,TGCAGTGCAGATGTCGGGCTAGCGGACTCCTACAATGAGCAGTTCTTC
TRBJ2-7,.,TRBV4-2,15,many,CASSQEDQRSYEQYF,TGTGCCAGCAGCCAAGAGGACCAAAGGTCCTACGAGCAGTACTTC
TRBJ2-1,TRBD2,TRBV15,17,many,CATSRGAGGPRYNEQFF,TGTGCCACCAGCAGAGGGGCGGGAGGGCCCCGCTACAATGAGCAGTTCTTC
TRBJ1-1,.,TRBV29-1,12,.,CSVSERNTEAIF,TGCAGCGTTTCGGAGAGGAACACAGAAGCTATCTTT
TRBJ2-1,TRBD1,TRBV2,14,once,CASSLRDSVNERFF,TGCGCCAGCAGTCTCCGGGACAGTGTCAATGAGCGGTTCTTC